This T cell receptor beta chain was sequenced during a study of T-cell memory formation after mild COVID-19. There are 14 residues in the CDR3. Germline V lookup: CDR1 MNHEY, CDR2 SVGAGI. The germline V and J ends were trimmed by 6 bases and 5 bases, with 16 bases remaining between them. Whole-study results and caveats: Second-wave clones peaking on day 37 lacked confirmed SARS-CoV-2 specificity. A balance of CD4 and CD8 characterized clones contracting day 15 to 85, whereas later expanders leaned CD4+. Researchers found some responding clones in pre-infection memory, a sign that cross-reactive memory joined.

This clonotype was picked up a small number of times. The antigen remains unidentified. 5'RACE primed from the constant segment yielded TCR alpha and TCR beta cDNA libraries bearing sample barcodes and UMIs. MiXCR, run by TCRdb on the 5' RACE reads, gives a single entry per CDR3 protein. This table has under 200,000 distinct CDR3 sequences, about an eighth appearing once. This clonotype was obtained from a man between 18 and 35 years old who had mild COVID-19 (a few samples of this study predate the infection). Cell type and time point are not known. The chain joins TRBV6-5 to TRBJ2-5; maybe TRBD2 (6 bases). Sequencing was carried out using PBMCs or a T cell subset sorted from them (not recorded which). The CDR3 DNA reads TGTGCCAGCAGGCGCCCGGGACTTCTGGAGACCCAGTACTTC. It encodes CASRRPGLLETQYF.